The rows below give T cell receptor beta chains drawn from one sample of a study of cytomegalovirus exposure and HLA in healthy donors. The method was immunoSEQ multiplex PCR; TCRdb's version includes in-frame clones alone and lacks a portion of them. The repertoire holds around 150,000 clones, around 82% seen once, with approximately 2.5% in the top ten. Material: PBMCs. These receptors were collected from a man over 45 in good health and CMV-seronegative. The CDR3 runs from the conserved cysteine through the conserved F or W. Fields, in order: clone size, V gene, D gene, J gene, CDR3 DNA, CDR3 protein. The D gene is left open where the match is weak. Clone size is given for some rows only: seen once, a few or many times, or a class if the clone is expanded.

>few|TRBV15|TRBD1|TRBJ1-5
TGTGCCACCAGCAGAGGACAGGGTAGCAATCAGCCCCAGCATTTT
CATSRGQGSNQPQHF
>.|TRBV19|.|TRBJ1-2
TGTGCCAGTAGTATGACAACAGTGAGACATGGCTACACCTTC
CASSMTTVRHGYTF
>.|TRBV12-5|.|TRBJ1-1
TGTGCTAGTGGTTTGATGACAGTGAACACTGAAGCTTTCTTT
CASGLMTVNTEAFF
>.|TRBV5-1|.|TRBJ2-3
TGCGCCAGCAGCTTGACTCCGAACACAGATACGCAGTATTTT
CASSLTPNTDTQYF
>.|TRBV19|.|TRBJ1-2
TGTGCCAGTAGTATAAATGGGGCGTACTATGGCTACACCTTC
CASSINGAYYGYTF
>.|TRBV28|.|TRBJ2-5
TGTGCCAGCAGTTCTTTGGGGCCTACGTACCAAGAGACCCAGTACTTC
CASSSLGPTYQETQYF
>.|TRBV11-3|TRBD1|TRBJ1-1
TGTGCCAGCAGCGTCCAACAGGGGGCGACGGTCACTGAAGCTTTCTTT
CASSVQQGATVTEAFF
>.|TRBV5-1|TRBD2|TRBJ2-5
TGCGCCAGCAGGCAGACTAGCGGAGAAGAGACCCAGTACTTC
CASRQTSGEETQYF
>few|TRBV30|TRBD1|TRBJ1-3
TGTGCCTGGAGCCGGACAGGGCGAGGGGGAAACACCATATATTTT
CAWSRTGRGGNTIYF
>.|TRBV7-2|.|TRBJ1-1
TGTGCCAGCAGCTTAGGGGCCCAGAAAGCTTTCTTT
CASSLGAQKAFF
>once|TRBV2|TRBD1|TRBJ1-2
TGTGCCAGCAGTGGATTAACCGGGACAGGGCTAGGGGGCTACACCTTC
CASSGLTGTGLGGYTF
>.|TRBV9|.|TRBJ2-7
TGTGCCAGCAGCGTAGTGGCGGGGTCCTACGAGCAGTACTTC
CASSVVAGSYEQYF
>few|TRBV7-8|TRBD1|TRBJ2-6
TGTGCCAGCAGCCAGAGACAGGGTGGTGGGGCCAACGTCCTGACTTTC
CASSQRQGGGANVLTF
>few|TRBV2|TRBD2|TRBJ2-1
TGTGCCAGCGTCGAGGTCAGCGGGATCGTCAATGAGCAGTTCTTC
CASVEVSGIVNEQFF
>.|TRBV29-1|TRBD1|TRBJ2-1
TGCAGCGTTACTCCGGGACAGGGGGCAGGTGAGCAGTTCTTC
CSVTPGQGAGEQFF
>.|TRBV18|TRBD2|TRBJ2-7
TGTGCCAGCTCACCGCCGACTAGCAAAGAGCAGTACTTC
CASSPPTSKEQYF
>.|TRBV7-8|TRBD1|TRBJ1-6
TGTGCCAGCAGTCCGACAGGGGGCTCTTCACCCCTCCACTTT
CASSPTGGSSPLHF
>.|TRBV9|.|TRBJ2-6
TGTGCCAGCAGCGTTACAGGGCTTGGGGCCAACGTCCTGACTTTC
CASSVTGLGANVLTF
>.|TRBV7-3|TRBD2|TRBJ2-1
TGTGCCAGCAGCTTTCTAGCGGGAAGCAATGAGCAGTTCTTC
CASSFLAGSNEQFF
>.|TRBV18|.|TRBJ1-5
TGTGCCAGCTCACCGGGAGGAAATCAGCCCCAGCATTTT
CASSPGGNQPQHF
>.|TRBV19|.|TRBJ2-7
TGTGCCAGTAGTATTGGGGGGGCCCTACTCTACGAGCAGTACTTC
CASSIGGALLYEQYF
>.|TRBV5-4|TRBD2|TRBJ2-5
TGTGCCAGCAGCTTGGTCCTAGCGGGAGGATCAGAGACCCAGTACTTC
CASSLVLAGGSETQYF
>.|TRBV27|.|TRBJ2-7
TGTGCCAGCAGTCCTCACCTAAGGGGGGAGCAGTACTTC
CASSPHLRGEQYF
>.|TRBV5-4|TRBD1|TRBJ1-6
TGTGCCAGCAGTTCGGGACAGGGGCTTGTCCCCCTCCACTTT
CASSSGQGLVPLHF
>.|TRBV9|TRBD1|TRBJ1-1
TGTGCCAGCAGCCCCCGGGACAGGGATGACACTGAAGCTTTCTTT
CASSPRDRDDTEAFF
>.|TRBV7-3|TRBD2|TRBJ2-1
TGTGCCAGCAGCTCACAGGCGGGGGACTACAATGAGCAGTTCTTC
CASSSQAGDYNEQFF
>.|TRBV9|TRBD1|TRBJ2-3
TGTGCCAGCAGCGTAGTCCCCACAGGGGGAGGCACAGATACGCAGTATTTT
CASSVVPTGGGTDTQYF
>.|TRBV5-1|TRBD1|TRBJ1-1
TGCGCCAGCAGCCGGGGACAGATGAACACTGAAGCTTTCTTT
CASSRGQMNTEAFF
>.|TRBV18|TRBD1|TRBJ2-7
TGTGCCAGCTCACAAAGTGTGGGACAGGGGAACGAGCAGTACTTC
CASSQSVGQGNEQYF
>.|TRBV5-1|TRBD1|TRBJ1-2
TGCGCCAGCAGCATAGGTCCCGGGACAGGGAACGGCTACACCTTC
CASSIGPGTGNGYTF
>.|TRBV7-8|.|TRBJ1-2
TGTGCCAGCAGCTTAATGGGGCGGGGAGCCTTCTATGGCTACACCTTC
CASSLMGRGAFYGYTF
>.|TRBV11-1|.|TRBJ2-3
TGTGCCAGCAGCTTAGTCGGCGGGGCTAGCACAGATACGCAGTATTTT
CASSLVGGASTDTQYF
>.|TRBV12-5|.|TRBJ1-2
TGTGCTAGTGGTTTGGTTTTACAGGGAACTAACTATGGCTACACCTTC
CASGLVLQGTNYGYTF
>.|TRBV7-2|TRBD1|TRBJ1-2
TGTGCCAGCAGCTTACAGGGGGCGCTTGGCTACACCTTC
CASSLQGALGYTF
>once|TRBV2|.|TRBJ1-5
TGTGCCGGGGGGGCATCCTCTGTTGATTCGCCCCAGCATTTT
CAGGASSVDSPQHF
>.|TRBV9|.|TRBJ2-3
TGTGCCAGCAGCGTCCGGGACACCGGATCCACAGATACGCAGTATTTT
CASSVRDTGSTDTQYF
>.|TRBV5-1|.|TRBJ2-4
TGCGCCAGCAGCTTGGCCAGTCAGGGAACCAAAAACATTCAGTACTTC
CASSLASQGTKNIQYF
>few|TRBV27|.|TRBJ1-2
TGTGCCAGCAGTTTAAATTTCGAGCCTCGGGGGGCGGATTATGGCTACACCTTC
CASSLNFEPRGADYGYTF
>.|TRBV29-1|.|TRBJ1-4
TGCAGCGTTGAAGAGGGGAGAGGTAATGAAAAACTGTTTTTT
CSVEEGRGNEKLFF